These 27 T cell receptor beta chains came from one sample sequenced in a study of blood T cell repertoires in COVID-19. Sequencing used immunoSEQ multiplex PCR; TCRdb keeps in-frame clones, though not all of them. The table includes approximately 230,000 clones, about nine tenths detected once. The source material was PBMCs or T cells enriched from blood (not recorded which). The origin of the receptors is a woman aged 25 to 39 with acute COVID-19.

The chain recombines TRBV21-1 with TRBJ2-7; the table's D call, TRBD1, has no DNA check behind it. TRBV21-1 is classified as a pseudogene. The CDR3 sequence is 18 residues long. Written as DNA, the CDR3 is TGTGCCAGCAGCAAAGAGAGGACAGCGGTACCCAGTACCTTCGAGCAGTACTTC. This encodes CASSKERTAVPSTFEQYF.

The chain joins TRBV27 to TRBJ1-5, with D possibly being TRBD1 (5 bases). V was shortened by 0 bases and J by 0 bases, with 6 bases between the two germline ends. From germline, CDR1 is MNHEY and CDR2 SMNVEV (reference sequence). This CDR3 is built from 15 residues. CDR3 sequence reads: CASSLSGGSNQPQHF. The CDR3 DNA follows: TGTGCCAGCAGTTTATCGGGGGGTAGCAATCAGCCCCAGCATTTT.

There are a few counts of this clone. The J gene is TRBJ2-7, the V gene TRBV19; 8 bases match TRBD2. Germline values: CDR1 LNHDA, CDR2 SQIVND (reference sequence). With 1 base clipped from V and 1 base from J, the junction kept 6 bases outside the gene matches. This CDR3 region has 16 residues. CDR3 DNA sequence: TGTGCCAGTAGTATAGTAAGCGGGGGCAATTCCTACGAGCAGTACTTC. Residues: CASSIVSGGNSYEQYF.

The CDR3 loop reads CASSGTSGAANTGELFF. The CDR3 DNA reads as TGTGCCAGCAGCGGGACTAGCGGGGCCGCGAACACCGGGGAGCTGTTTTTT. The rearrangement joins TRBV4-2 to TRBJ2-2; 13 bases are a match to TRBD2. With 5 bases clipped from V and 0 bases from J, the junction kept 3 bases outside the gene matches. Per the germline V gene, CDR1 is LGHNA and CDR2 is YNFKEQ. The CDR3 has 17 residues.

Remarks on this clone: In the same sample, other DNA sequences code for this CDR3. This sequence joins TRBV7-9 and TRBJ1-5; no clear D. V lost 1 base and J 0 bases, leaving 4 bases between the germline ends. The CDR3 has 14 amino acids. Germline-derived CDR1 and CDR2 are SEHNR and FQNEAQ (reference sequence). The CDR3 here is CASSLDSSNQPQHF. The CDR3 region has the DNA TGTGCCAGCAGCTTAGACAGTAGCAATCAGCCCCAGCATTTT. Drawing the rest from reference TRBV7-9 and TRBJ1-5, the complete variable domain is DTGVSQNPRHKITKRGQNVTFRCDPISEHNRLYWYRQTLGQGPEFLTYFQNEAQLEKSRLLSDRFSAERPKGSFSTLEIQRTEQGDSAMYLCASSLDSSNQPQHFGDGTRLSIL.

The CDR3 spells CSVERGTGGSGQYF. The CDR3 nucleotides read TGCAGCGTTGAAAGGGGCACAGGGGGGAGCGGGCAGTACTTC. The V call is TRBV29-1, the J call TRBJ2-7; 8 positions match TRBD1. This CDR3 spans 14 amino acids. Germline V gene data show CDR1 as SQVTM and CDR2 as ANQGSEA. Unmatched junction bases numbered 12, after V lost 2 bases and J lost 9 bases.

V usage is TRBV2 and J usage is TRBJ1-2; 7 bases are shared with TRBD1. Looked up from germline, CDR1 is SNHLY and CDR2 is FYNNEI. V shed 6 bases and J 4 bases; nucleotides not matched to a gene: 5. CDR3 length: 13 residues. The CDR3 sequence is CASSIRDSYGYTF. Written as DNA, the CDR3 is TGTGCCAGCAGCATACGGGACAGCTATGGCTACACCTTC.

J is TRBJ2-7 and V is TRBV7-9, with D possibly TRBD2 on 5 matching bases. Trimming shortened V by 1 base and J by 6 bases, and 10 bases separated the two germline ends. The CDR3 spans 13 residues. The germline V gene encodes CDR1 SEHNR and CDR2 FQNEAQ (reference sequence). The CDR3 is CASSLGEYGEQYF. DNA of the CDR3: TGTGCCAGCAGCTTAGGGGAGTATGGCGAGCAGTACTTC.

This chain links TRBV19 with TRBJ2-1, with D maybe TRBD2 (5 bases). The CDR3 runs 13 residues. CDR1 and CDR2 (germline): LNHDA, SQIVND (reference sequence). Between the trimmed V and J ends, which lost 3 bases and 10 bases, there was a span of 13 bases. For the CDR3, the DNA is TGTGCCAGTAGTATCCGACTATTTAGGGAGCAGTTCTTC. It specifies CASSIRLFREQFF.

The chain links TRBV5-4 to TRBJ2-4; the D gene is possibly TRBD2 (5 bases). The ends were cut back, 5 bases at V and 1 base at J, with 10 bases in the middle. This CDR3 region has 14 residues. Germline loops: CDR1 SGHNT, CDR2 YYREEE (reference sequence). Written as DNA, the CDR3 is TGTGCCAGCAGTGGGGAGCACGCCAAAAACATTCAGTACTTC. Encoded protein: CASSGEHAKNIQYF.

V usage is TRBV5-5 and J usage is TRBJ2-1; D unresolved. The length of the CDR3 is 11 residues. Germline V CDR1 and CDR2: SGHKS, YYEKEE (reference sequence). The V and J ends lost 2 bases and 8 bases respectively, with 5 bases between them. The CDR3 spells CASSLSHEQFF. CDR3 nucleotides: TGTGCCAGCAGCTTAAGCCATGAGCAGTTCTTC.

The chain carries TRBV19 and TRBJ2-3; 8 bases align to TRBD1. Germline-derived CDR1 and CDR2 are LNHDA and SQIVND (reference sequence). Trimming at V came to 3 bases and at J to 3 bases, leaving 5 bases not matched to a gene. The CDR3 covers 15 residues. The CDR3 DNA reads TGTGCCAGTAGTATTAGTCAGGGGGCTACAGATACGCAGTATTTT. It specifies CASSISQGATDTQYF.

The gene calls are TRBV19 and TRBJ2-5; the match to TRBD1 covers 7 bases. The CDR3 consists of 13 residues. Unmatched junction bases numbered 4, after V lost 6 bases and J lost 3 bases. Germline V CDR1 and CDR2: LNHDA, SQIVND (reference sequence). In nucleotides, the CDR3 is TGTGCCAGTAGCTGGGGACAGAAAGAGACCCAGTACTTC. Translated: CASSWGQKETQYF.

This chain joins TRBV18 and TRBJ1-4; D might be TRBD1 (6 bases). This CDR3 is built from 16 residues. V was pared by 3 bases and J by 5 bases, with 16 bases between. Germline assignment: CDR1 KGHSH and CDR2 LQKENI. The CDR3: CASSPSRGGQNEKLFF. CDR3 DNA: TGTGCCAGCTCACCCTCACGGGGGGGCCAAAATGAAAAACTGTTTTTT.

In nucleotides, the CDR3 is TGCGCCAGCAGCTCCTCCAGTGCAAGTGAAGCTTTCTTT. Translating gives CASSSSSASEAFF. The chain couples TRBV5-1 to TRBJ1-1; unclear D gene. The V gene's germline CDR1 is SGHRS and CDR2 YFSETQ. V was clipped by 3 bases and J by 7 bases, with 13 bases between them. This CDR3 comprises 13 residues.

J is TRBJ1-2 and V is TRBV28; D not certain. The germline V gene has CDR1 MDHEN and CDR2 SYDVKM. The CDR3 is 15 amino acids. Trimming pared 5 bases from V and 7 bases from J, leaving 20 bases between. The CDR3 region is CASSPGGAEISGYTF. The CDR3, as DNA: TGTGCCAGCAGTCCCGGCGGCGCAGAAATATCTGGCTACACCTTC.

The chain is built from TRBV9 and TRBJ2-3; TRBD2 is a possible D gene (5 bases). The CDR3 loop spans 16 amino acids. Trimming left V 4 bases short and J 4 bases short, with 19 bases between. Germline CDR1 reads SGDLS; CDR2 reads YYNGEE. CDR3 coding DNA: TGTGCCAGCAGCCGTAGCGCAGATATGGTCGCAGATACGCAGTATTTT. It encodes CASSRSADMVADTQYF.

The chain combines TRBV27 with TRBJ2-7; TRBD2 agrees at 9 bases. Losses at the gene ends were 2 bases for V and 3 bases for J; bases not matched to a gene: 8. The CDR3 contains 16 residues. Per the germline V gene, CDR1 is MNHEY and CDR2 is SMNVEV (reference sequence). The CDR3 DNA sequence: TGTGCCAGCAGTTTAGGCGGGACTAGCCTTTTCTACGAGCAGTACTTC. It yields the protein CASSLGGTSLFYEQYF.

This rearrangement joins TRBV6-2 or TRBV6-3 to TRBJ2-1; TRBD2 matches 9 bases. The CDR3 runs to 15 residues. With V trimmed by 3 bases and J by 4 bases, 4 bases remained unmatched. The germline gives CDR1 MNHEY, CDR2 SVGEGT. Written as DNA, the CDR3 is TGTGCCAGCAGTTATCAGGCGGGAGGGTACAATGAGCAGTTCTTC. It codes for CASSYQAGGYNEQFF.

The chain couples TRBV5-1 to TRBJ1-2, with D unresolved. This CDR3 has 14 amino acids. In germline, CDR1 is SGHRS, CDR2 YFSETQ. The germline V and J ends were trimmed by 0 bases and 7 bases, with 13 bases remaining between them. The CDR3 coding sequence is TGCGCCAGCAGCTTGGGCACACCCGAGGGTGGCTACACCTTC. Protein sequence: CASSLGTPEGGYTF.

This chain joins TRBV27 and TRBJ2-2; D is uncertain. The ends were cut back, 3 bases at V and 0 bases at J, with 5 bases in the middle. The germline V gene encodes CDR1 MNHEY and CDR2 SMNVEV (reference sequence). There are 14 residues in the CDR3. DNA of the CDR3: TGTGCCAGCAGTTTCCAGGCGAACACCGGGGAGCTGTTTTTT. Translating gives CASSFQANTGELFF.

The V call is TRBV19, the J call TRBJ1-2, with a weak D call TRBD1 (5 bases). The CDR3 runs 16 residues. The V gene's germline CDR1 is LNHDA and CDR2 SQIVND (reference sequence). Trimming removed 5 bases from V and 1 base from J, with 17 bases in between. The CDR3 DNA sequence: TGTGCCAGTAGTTCGGGGGAACGAGACCTTAACTATGGCTACACCTTC. Its protein is CASSSGERDLNYGYTF.

The rearrangement links TRBV11-2 to TRBJ2-2; 11 nucleotides line up with TRBD2. CDR1 is SGHAT, CDR2 FQNNGV, per germline. The junction had 6 bases not matched to a gene; V was cut back by 5 bases and J by 4 bases. The CDR3 consists of 16 residues. CDR3 DNA: TGTGCCAGCAGCCCTGCTAGCGGGGGGAGCACCGGGGAGCTGTTTTTT. Protein: CASSPASGGSTGELFF.

The chain uses TRBV28 and TRBJ2-3; 14 bases align to TRBD2. V shed 9 bases, J shed 3 bases, and the junction held 8 bases outside the gene matches. Germline V gene lookup returns CDR1 MDHEN and CDR2 SYDVKM. The CDR3 runs to 16 residues. The CDR3 protein is CASRLAGGLRTDTQYF. CDR3 nucleotide sequence: TGTGCCAGTAGACTAGCGGGGGGGCTTAGGACAGATACGCAGTATTTT.

Here the CDR3 DNA reads TGTGCCAGCAGCGCCCAGGGGAATCCCCTCCACTTT. Translation: CASSAQGNPLHF. The rearrangement links TRBV28 to TRBJ1-6, with D perhaps matching TRBD1 (6 bases). Germline V gene sequence: CDR1 MDHEN, CDR2 SYDVKM. Trimming took off 6 bases at V and 13 bases at J, with 13 bases between the two ends. This CDR3 has 12 residues.

This clone has a handful of counts. The chain combines TRBV4-2 with TRBJ2-7; TRBD2 aligns across 8 bases. Losses at the gene ends were 3 bases for V and 3 bases for J; bases not matched to a gene: 7. The germline gives CDR1 LGHNA, CDR2 YNFKEQ. The CDR3 runs to 15 residues. The chain's CDR3 is CASSQGSGSLYEQYF. DNA of the CDR3: TGTGCCAGCAGCCAGGGAAGCGGGAGCCTCTACGAGCAGTACTTC.

This chain links TRBV6-1 with TRBJ2-5; the match to TRBD1 covers 11 bases. The CDR3 length is 15 residues. Trimming cost V 3 bases and J 6 bases; bases outside gene matches: 6. The germline V gene encodes CDR1 MNHNS and CDR2 SASEGT. The DNA of the CDR3 is TGTGCCAGCAGTGATATGGGACAGGGGGTGAAGACCCAGTACTTC. It is translated as CASSDMGQGVKTQYF.